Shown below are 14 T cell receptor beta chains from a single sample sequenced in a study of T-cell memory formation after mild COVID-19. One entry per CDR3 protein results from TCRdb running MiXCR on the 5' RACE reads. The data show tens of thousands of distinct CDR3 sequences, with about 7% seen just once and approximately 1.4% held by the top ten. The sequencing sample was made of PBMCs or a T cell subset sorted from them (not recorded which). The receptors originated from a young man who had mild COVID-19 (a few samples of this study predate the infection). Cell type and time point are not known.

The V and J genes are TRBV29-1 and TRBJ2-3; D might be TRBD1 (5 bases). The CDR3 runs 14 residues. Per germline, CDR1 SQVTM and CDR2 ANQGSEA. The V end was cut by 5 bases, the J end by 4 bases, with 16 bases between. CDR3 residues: CSVQGQEGADTQYF. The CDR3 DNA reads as TGCAGCGTTCAGGGCCAGGAAGGGGCAGATACGCAGTATTTT.

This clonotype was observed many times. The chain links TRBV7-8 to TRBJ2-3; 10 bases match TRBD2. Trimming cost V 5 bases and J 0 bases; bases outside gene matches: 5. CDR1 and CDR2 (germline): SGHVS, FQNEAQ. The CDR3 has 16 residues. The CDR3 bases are TGTGCCAGCAGCGGACGGGGACTAGCGAGCACAGATACGCAGTATTTT. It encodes CASSGRGLASTDTQYF.

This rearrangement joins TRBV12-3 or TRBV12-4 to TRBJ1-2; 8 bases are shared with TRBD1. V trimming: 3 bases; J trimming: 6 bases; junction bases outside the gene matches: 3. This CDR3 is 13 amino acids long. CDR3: CASSFTGGDGYTF. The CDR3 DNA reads TGTGCCAGCAGTTTTACAGGGGGAGATGGCTACACCTTC.

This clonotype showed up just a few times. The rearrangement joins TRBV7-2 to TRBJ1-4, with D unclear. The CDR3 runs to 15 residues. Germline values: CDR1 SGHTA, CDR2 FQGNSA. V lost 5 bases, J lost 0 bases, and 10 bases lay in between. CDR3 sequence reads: CASSPRPATNEKLFF. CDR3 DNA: TGTGCCAGCAGCCCGCGGCCAGCAACTAATGAAAAACTGTTTTTT.

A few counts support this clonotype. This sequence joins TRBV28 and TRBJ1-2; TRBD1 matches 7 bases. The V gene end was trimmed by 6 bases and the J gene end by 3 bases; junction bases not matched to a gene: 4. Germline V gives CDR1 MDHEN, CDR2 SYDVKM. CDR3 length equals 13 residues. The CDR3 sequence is CASRLGTDYGYTF. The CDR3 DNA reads TGTGCCAGCAGACTCGGGACAGACTATGGCTACACCTTC.

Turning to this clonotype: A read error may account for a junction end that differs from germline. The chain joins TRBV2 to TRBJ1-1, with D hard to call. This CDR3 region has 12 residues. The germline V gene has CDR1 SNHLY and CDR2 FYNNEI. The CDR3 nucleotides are TGTGCCAGACGGACGGGGAACGCTGAAGCTTTCTTT. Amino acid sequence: CARRTGNAEAFF.

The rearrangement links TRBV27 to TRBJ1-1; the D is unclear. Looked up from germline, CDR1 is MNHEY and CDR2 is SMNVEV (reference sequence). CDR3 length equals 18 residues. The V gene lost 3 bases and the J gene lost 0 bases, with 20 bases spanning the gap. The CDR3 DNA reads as TGTGCCAGCAGTTTCCTCGAGAAGGGCCTTGTGGTGAACACTGAAGCTTTCTTT. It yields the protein CASSFLEKGLVVNTEAFF.

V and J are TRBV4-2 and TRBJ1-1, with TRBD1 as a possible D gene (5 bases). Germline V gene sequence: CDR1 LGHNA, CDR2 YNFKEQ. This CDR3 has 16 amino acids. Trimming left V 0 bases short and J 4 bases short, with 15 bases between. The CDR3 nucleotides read TGTGCCAGCAGCCAAGAAATGGGACGTAAGACCACTGAAGCTTTCTTT. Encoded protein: CASSQEMGRKTTEAFF.

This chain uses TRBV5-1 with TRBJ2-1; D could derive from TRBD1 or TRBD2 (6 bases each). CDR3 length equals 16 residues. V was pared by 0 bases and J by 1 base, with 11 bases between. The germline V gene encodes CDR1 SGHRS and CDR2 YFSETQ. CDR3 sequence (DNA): TGCGCCAGCAGCTTGGATCGGGGGCCTTCCTACAATGAGCAGTTCTTC. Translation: CASSLDRGPSYNEQFF.

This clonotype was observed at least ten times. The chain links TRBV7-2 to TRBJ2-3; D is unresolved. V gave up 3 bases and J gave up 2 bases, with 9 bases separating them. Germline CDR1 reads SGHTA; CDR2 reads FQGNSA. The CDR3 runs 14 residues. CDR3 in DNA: TGTGCCAGCAGCTTTCGCTCCCTCACAGATACGCAGTATTTT. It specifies CASSFRSLTDTQYF.

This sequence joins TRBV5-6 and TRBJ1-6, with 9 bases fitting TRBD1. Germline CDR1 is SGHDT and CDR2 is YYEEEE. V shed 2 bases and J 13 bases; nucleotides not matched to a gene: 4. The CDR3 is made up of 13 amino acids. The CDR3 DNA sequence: TGTGCCAGCAGCTTACAGGGGGCTGGCCCCCTCCACTTT. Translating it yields CASSLQGAGPLHF.

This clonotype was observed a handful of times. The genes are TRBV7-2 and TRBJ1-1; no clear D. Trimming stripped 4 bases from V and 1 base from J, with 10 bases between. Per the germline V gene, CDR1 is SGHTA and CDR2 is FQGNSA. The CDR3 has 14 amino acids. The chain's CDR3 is CASSSGIPNTEAFF. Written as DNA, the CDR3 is TGTGCCAGCAGCTCTGGGATCCCGAACACTGAAGCTTTCTTT.

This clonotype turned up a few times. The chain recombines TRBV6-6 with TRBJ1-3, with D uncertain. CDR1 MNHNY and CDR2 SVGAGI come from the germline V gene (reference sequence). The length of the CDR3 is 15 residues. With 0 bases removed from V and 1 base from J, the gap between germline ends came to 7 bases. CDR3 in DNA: TGTGCCAGCAGTTACTCTCGACGATCTGGAAACACCATATATTTT. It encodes CASSYSRRSGNTIYF.

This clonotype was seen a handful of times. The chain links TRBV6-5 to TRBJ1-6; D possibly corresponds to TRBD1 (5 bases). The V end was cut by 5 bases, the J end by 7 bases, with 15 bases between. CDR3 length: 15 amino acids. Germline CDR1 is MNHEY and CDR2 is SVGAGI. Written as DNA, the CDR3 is TGTGCCAGCAGTGTCGGGGGAGGCCTAAATTCACCCCTCCACTTT. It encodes CASSVGGGLNSPLHF.